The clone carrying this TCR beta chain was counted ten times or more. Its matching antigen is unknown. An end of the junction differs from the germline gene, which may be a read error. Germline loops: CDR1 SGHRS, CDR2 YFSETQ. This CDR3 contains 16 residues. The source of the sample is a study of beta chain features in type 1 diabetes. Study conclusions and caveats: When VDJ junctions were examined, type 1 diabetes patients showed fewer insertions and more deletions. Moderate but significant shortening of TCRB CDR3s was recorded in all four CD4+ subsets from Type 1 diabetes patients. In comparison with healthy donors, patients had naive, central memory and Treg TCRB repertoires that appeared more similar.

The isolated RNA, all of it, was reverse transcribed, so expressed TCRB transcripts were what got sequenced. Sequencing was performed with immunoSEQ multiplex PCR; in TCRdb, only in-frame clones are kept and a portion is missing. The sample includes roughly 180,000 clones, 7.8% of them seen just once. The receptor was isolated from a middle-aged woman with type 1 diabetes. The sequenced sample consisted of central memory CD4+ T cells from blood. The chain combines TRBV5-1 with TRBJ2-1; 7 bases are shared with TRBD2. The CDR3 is CASSLAHSGNYDEQFF. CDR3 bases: TGCGCCAGCAGCTTGGCCCACAGCGGGAACTACGATGAGCAGTTCTTC.